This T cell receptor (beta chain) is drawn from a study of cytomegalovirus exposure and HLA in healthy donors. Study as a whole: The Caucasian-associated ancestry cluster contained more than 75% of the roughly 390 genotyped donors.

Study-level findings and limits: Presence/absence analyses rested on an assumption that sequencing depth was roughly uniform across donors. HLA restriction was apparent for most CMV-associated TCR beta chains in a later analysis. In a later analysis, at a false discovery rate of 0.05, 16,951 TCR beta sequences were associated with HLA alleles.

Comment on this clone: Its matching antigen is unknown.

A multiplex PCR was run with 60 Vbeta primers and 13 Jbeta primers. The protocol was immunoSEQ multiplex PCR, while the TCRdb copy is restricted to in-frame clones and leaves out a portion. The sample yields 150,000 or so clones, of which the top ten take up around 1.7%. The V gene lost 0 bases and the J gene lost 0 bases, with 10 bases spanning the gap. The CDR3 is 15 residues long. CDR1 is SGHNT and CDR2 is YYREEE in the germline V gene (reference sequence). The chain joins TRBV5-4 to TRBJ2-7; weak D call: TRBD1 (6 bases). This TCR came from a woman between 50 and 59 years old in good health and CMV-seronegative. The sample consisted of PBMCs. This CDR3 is CASSLVWDTSYEQYF. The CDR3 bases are TGTGCCAGCAGCTTGGTATGGGACACCTCCTACGAGCAGTACTTC. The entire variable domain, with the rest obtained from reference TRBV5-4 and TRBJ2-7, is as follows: ETGVTQSPTHLIKTRGQQVTLRCSSQSGHNTVSWYQQALGQGPQFIFQYYREEENGRGNFPPRFSGLQFPNYSSELNVNALELDDSALYLCASSLVWDTSYEQYFGPGTRLTVT.